This is a list of T cell receptor beta chains from one sample in a study of cytomegalovirus exposure and HLA in healthy donors. Assay: immunoSEQ multiplex PCR; the TCRdb copy retains only in-frame clones and omits some. The repertoire holds about 160,000 clones, with approximately 72% as singletons. The sample comprised PBMCs. The origin of the receptors is a man in his forties in good health and CMV-seropositive. Each CDR3 is given with its conserved first and last residue. D genes are given only for firm matches. The listing skips clone size in some rows; elsewhere it reads once, few, many or a size class.

J gene	D gene	clone size	V gene	CDR3 DNA	CDR3 protein
TRBJ2-3	TRBD2	.	TRBV6-1	TGTGCCAGCAGAGAACCGGGACTAGCGACAGATACGCAGTATTTT	CASREPGLATDTQYF
TRBJ1-1	.	.	TRBV15	TGTGCCACCAGCAGAGATAGGAGCAGCACTGAAGCTTTCTTT	CATSRDRSSTEAFF
TRBJ1-2	.	.	TRBV5-1	TGCGCCAGCAGCTTGGCAGAGGGGGTTTACTATGGCTACACCTTC	CASSLAEGVYYGYTF
TRBJ1-3	.	.	TRBV19	TGTGCCAGTAGTTGGGCTGCTGGAAACACCATATATTTT	CASSWAAGNTIYF
TRBJ1-3	TRBD1	.	TRBV11-2	TGTGCCAGCAGTTTGGGACAGGGGGCAGGTGGAAACACCATATATTTT	CASSLGQGAGGNTIYF
TRBJ2-5	.	.	TRBV19	TGTGCCAGTAGCTGGGGGCGGGCGTACCAAGAGACCCAGTACTTC	CASSWGRAYQETQYF
TRBJ2-1	TRBD1	.	TRBV5-6	TGTGCCAGCAGCCGGACAGGGGTGGATGAGCAGTTCTTC	CASSRTGVDEQFF
TRBJ1-2	.	few	TRBV4-3	TGCGCCAGCAGCCAAGAGAGGATAAGGGGCTATGGCTACACCTTC	CASSQERIRGYGYTF
TRBJ1-1	.	.	TRBV9	TGTGCCAGCAGCGTACAGGGGAACACTGAAGCTTTCTTT	CASSVQGNTEAFF
TRBJ2-2	.	.	TRBV5-1	TGCGCCAGCAGCATCTCGGGACAGAACACCGGGGAGCTGTTTTTT	CASSISGQNTGELFF
TRBJ1-4	TRBD1	few	TRBV6-6	TGTGCCAGCAGTCGAAGACAGGGGCGTCCCGAAAAACTGTTTTTT	CASSRRQGRPEKLFF
TRBJ1-6	.	.	TRBV5-1	TGCGCCAGCAGCACCGACAGCTCCTATAATTCACCCCTCCACTTT	CASSTDSSYNSPLHF
TRBJ2-3	TRBD2	once	TRBV7-3	TGTGCCAGCAGCCCACTAGCGGGGGGGAGAGATACGCAGTATTTT	CASSPLAGGRDTQYF
TRBJ1-1	.	.	TRBV7-2	TGTGCCAGCAGCTTAGCGCTCGGGATGTTTGAGGCTTTCTTT	CASSLALGMFEAFF
TRBJ2-1	TRBD1	.	TRBV29-1	TGCAGCGTTGCAGGGGGACGCTACAATGAGCAGTTCTTC	CSVAGGRYNEQFF
TRBJ2-2	.	.	TRBV9	TGTGCCAGCAGCGTCTACGCCGGGGAGCTGTTTTTT	CASSVYAGELFF
TRBJ1-6	TRBD1	.	TRBV6-4	TGTGCCAGCAGTGAAAGGACAGGGCTCTCACCCCTCCACTTT	CASSERTGLSPLHF
TRBJ2-1	TRBD2	.	TRBV7-3	TGTGCCAGCAGCCGTTTTAGCGGGGGAGTACTTGAGCAGTTCTTC	CASSRFSGGVLEQFF
TRBJ2-1	TRBD2	once	TRBV4-1	TGCGCCAGCAGCCAAGTACTAGCGTTTAACAATGAGCAGTTCTTC	CASSQVLAFNNEQFF
TRBJ2-7	.	.	TRBV14	TGTGCCAGCAGCCAAGAGAGGGGGACAACCTACGAGCAGTACTTC	CASSQERGTTYEQYF
TRBJ2-7	TRBD1	few	TRBV27	TGTGCCAGCAGTCCCAAACCTCCGGGACAGCGATCCCACGAGCAGTACTTC	CASSPKPPGQRSHEQYF
TRBJ1-2	TRBD1	.	TRBV6-5	TGTGCCAGCAGAACCGCCGGGACAGGTGGCGGTGGCTACACCTTC	CASRTAGTGGGGYTF
TRBJ1-3	.	.	TRBV9	TGTGCCAGCAGCGGCGTAGGAGCGTTCTCTGGAAACACCATATATTTT	CASSGVGAFSGNTIYF
TRBJ2-1	TRBD1	.	TRBV2	TGTGCCAGCAGTGAACCGACAGGGCACAATGAGCAGTTCTTC	CASSEPTGHNEQFF
TRBJ1-1	.	few	TRBV5-6	TGTGCCAGCAGCTTGCCCGGGGTGGGGGCACGGGTTCCGGCTTTCTTT	CASSLPGVGARVPAFF
TRBJ2-7	TRBD1	.	TRBV4-2	TGTGCCAGCAGCCAGGGGGACAGGGGCTACGAGCAGTACTTC	CASSQGDRGYEQYF
TRBJ2-5	.	.	TRBV4-3	TGCGCCAGCAGCCATTTAAGCGGACCCCAAGAGACCCAGTACTTC	CASSHLSGPQETQYF
TRBJ1-2	.	once	TRBV27	TGTGCCAGCAGTTTTTGGGCGGGGAAAGCCTATGGCTACACCTTC	CASSFWAGKAYGYTF
TRBJ2-7	TRBD1	.	TRBV13	TGTGCCAGCAGCACCCGGGACAGGGAGTACGAGCAGTACTTC	CASSTRDREYEQYF
TRBJ1-5	TRBD1	once	TRBV6-5	TGTGCCAGCAGTGTCACAGGGGCGGGCAATCAGCCCCAGCATTTT	CASSVTGAGNQPQHF
TRBJ1-2	.	.	TRBV5-1	TGCGCCAGCAGCTTCCACGGCAGGGAAATTGATGGCTACACCTTC	CASSFHGREIDGYTF
TRBJ2-7	.	.	TRBV11-2	TGTGCCAGCAGCTTAGGACAACACTACGAGCAGTACTTC	CASSLGQHYEQYF
TRBJ2-6	.	.	TRBV7-3	TGTGCCAGCACCCCGCGGGGCTCTGGGGCCAACGTCCTGACTTTC	CASTPRGSGANVLTF
TRBJ2-7	TRBD2	.	TRBV11-2	TGTGCCAGCAGCTTAGAAAGAGCGGGGCCCTACGAGCAGTACTTC	CASSLERAGPYEQYF
TRBJ2-1	TRBD2	once	TRBV6-6	TGTGCCAGCAGTTACTCGACTATGGGGGGGATTGAGCAGTTCTTC	CASSYSTMGGIEQFF
TRBJ2-1	.	.	TRBV19	TGTGCCAGTAGTATAGGGGCGGGGGCTGGCAATGAGCAGTTCTTC	CASSIGAGAGNEQFF
TRBJ2-2	TRBD2	few	TRBV9	TGTGCCAGCAGCGGAACGGGGGGGATGACCGGGGAGCTGTTTTTT	CASSGTGGMTGELFF
TRBJ1-1	TRBD1	.	TRBV7-2	TGTGCCAGCAGCCCGGGACAGAGGAACACTGAAGCTTTCTTT	CASSPGQRNTEAFF
TRBJ1-1	.	few	TRBV6-5	TGTGCCAGCAGTGGATCCAGGGTAATGACCACTGAAGCTTTCTTT	CASSGSRVMTTEAFF
TRBJ2-7	.	once	TRBV27	TGTGCCAGCAGTTTTAGTCGCGGGGACAGCTCCTACGAGCAGTACTTC	CASSFSRGDSSYEQYF
TRBJ1-1	.	.	TRBV7-3	TGTGCCAGCAGCTTTGAATCGGACAGTAACACTGAAGCTTTCTTT	CASSFESDSNTEAFF
TRBJ1-1	.	once	TRBV7-9	TGTGCCAGCAGCCAACCAGGGTCTGAAGCTTTCTTT	CASSQPGSEAFF
TRBJ2-1	TRBD1	few	TRBV5-8	TGTGCCAGCGCGGGCCGGGACAGGGGCTACAATGAGCAGTTCTTC	CASAGRDRGYNEQFF
TRBJ1-1	.	few	TRBV5-3	TGTGCCAGAAGCGCCGGGGGGCTGGGGACTGAAGCTTTCTTT	CARSAGGLGTEAFF
TRBJ1-2	TRBD1	.	TRBV6-5	TGTGCCAGCAGTTTAACTCAGGGGGCTAACTATGGCTACACCTTC	CASSLTQGANYGYTF
TRBJ2-3	.	few	TRBV27	TGTGCCAGCAGTTTATCTGTGGTCGGGGATACGCAGTATTTT	CASSLSVVGDTQYF
TRBJ2-7	.	medium-sized	TRBV7-9	TGTGCCAGCAGCTTAGATTTTGGAGACGAGCAGTACTTC	CASSLDFGDEQYF
TRBJ1-1	.	.	TRBV30	TGTGCCTGGAACCCAGGGATCATGAACACTGAAGCTTTCTTT	CAWNPGIMNTEAFF